This TCR beta chain comes out of a study of blood T cell repertoires in COVID-19. Study in general: Donors in the United States, Italy and Spain gave samples during acute or convalescent COVID-19. PBMCs, B-cell-depleted T cells, or T cells were the source of the cDNA or gDNA that made up the material.

As handled by the study authors: From reference gene primer amplification, estimates of nucleated cell counts were derived. Using immunoSEQ multiplex PCR, the repertoire was profiled, and TCRdb retains in-frame clones only, with some absent. The V and J calls and clone size come from that table; D and trimming were worked out from the DNA. Of 75,000 to 100,000 clones in the sample, 65% to 85% were seen once. Germline CDR1 SGDLS, CDR2 YYNGEE. V lost 0 bases to trimming and J lost 3 bases, with 12 bases between them. The CDR3 has 16 amino acids. Specimen: peripheral blood. The V and J genes are TRBV9 and TRBJ1-4; possible D gene TRBD1, 5 bases. This sequence was found in a man aged 55 to 70 with acute or convalescent COVID-19. CDR3 amino acids: CASSVGVTVPNEKLFF. CDR3 bases: TGTGCCAGCAGCGTAGGGGTGACAGTCCCTAATGAAAAACTGTTTTTT. The whole variable domain, remainder taken from reference TRBV9 and TRBJ1-4, is DSGVTQTPKHLITATGQRVTLRCSPRSGDLSVYWYQQSLDQGLQFLIQYYNGEERAKGNILERFSAQQFPDLHSELNLSSLELGDSALYFCASSVGVTVPNEKLFFGSGTQLSVL.